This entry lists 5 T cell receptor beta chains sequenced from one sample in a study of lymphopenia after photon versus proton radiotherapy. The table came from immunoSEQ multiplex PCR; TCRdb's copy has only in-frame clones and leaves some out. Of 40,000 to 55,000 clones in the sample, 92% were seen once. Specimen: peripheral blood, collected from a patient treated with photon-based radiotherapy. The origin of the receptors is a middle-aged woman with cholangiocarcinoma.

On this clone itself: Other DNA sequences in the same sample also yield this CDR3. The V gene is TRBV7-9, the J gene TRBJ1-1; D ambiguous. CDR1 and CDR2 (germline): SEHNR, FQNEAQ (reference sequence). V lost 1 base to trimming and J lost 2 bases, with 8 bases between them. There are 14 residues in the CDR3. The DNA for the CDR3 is TGTGCCAGCAGCTTAGGAGGTTCTAACACTGAAGCTTTCTTT. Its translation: CASSLGGSNTEAFF. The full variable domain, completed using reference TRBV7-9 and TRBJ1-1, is DTGVSQNPRHKITKRGQNVTFRCDPISEHNRLYWYRQTLGQGPEFLTYFQNEAQLEKSRLLSDRFSAERPKGSFSTLEIQRTEQGDSAMYLCASSLGGSNTEAFFGQGTRLTVV.

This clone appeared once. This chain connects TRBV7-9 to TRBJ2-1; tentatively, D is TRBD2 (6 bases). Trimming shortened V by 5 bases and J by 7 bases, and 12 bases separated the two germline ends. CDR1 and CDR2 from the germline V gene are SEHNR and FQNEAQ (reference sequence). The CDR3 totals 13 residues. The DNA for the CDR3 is TGTGCCAGCAGCCTGAGCGGGCGAAATGAGCAGTTCTTC. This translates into CASSLSGRNEQFF.

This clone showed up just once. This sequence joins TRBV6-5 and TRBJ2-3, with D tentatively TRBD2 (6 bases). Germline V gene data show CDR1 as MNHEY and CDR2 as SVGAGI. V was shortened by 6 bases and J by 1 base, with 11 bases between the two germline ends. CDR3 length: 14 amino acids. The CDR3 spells CASRVAVGTDTQYF. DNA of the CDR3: TGTGCCAGCAGAGTAGCGGTAGGCACAGATACGCAGTATTTT.

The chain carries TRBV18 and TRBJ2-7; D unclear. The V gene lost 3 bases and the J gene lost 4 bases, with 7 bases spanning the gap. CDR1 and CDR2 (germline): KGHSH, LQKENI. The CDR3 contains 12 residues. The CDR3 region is CASSPNEYEQYF. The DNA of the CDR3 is TGTGCCAGCTCACCGAACGAGTACGAGCAGTACTTC. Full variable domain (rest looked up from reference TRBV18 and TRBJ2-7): NAGVMQNPRHLVRRRGQEARLRCSPMKGHSHVYWYRQLPEEGLKFMVYLQKENIIDESGMPKERFSAEFPKEGPSILRIQQVVRGDSAAYFCASSPNEYEQYFGPGTRLTVT.

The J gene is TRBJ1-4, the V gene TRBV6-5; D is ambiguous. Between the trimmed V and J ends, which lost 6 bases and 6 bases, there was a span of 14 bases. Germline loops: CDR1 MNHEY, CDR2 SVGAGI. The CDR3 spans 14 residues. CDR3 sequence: CASRTPTVDEKLFF. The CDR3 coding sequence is TGTGCCAGCAGGACGCCGACGGTGGATGAAAAACTGTTTTTT.